This T cell receptor beta chain was recorded in a study of blood T cell repertoires in COVID-19. As for the study in general: Researchers got acute and convalescent COVID-19 samples from the United States, Italy and Spain. PBMCs, B-cell-depleted T cells, or T cells were the source of the cDNA or gDNA that made up the material.

As originally analysed: Amplification with reference gene primers provided the estimates of nucleated cell counts. The table came from immunoSEQ multiplex PCR; TCRdb's copy has only in-frame clones and leaves some out. V and J calls and clone size follow that table, whereas D and trimming were derived from the DNA. The sample carries 200,000 to 300,000 clones, 83% recorded once. The CDR3 loop spans 16 amino acids. Germline lookup yields CDR1 SEHNR and CDR2 FQNEAQ (reference sequence). With V trimmed by 5 bases and J by 6 bases, 9 bases remained unmatched. The sequence came from a human donor in a cohort sampled during active COVID-19. Specimen: peripheral blood. The chain couples TRBV7-9 to TRBJ2-3; 12 bases are a match to TRBD2. The CDR3: CASSERLAGGEDTQYF. CDR3 bases: TGTGCCAGCAGCGAGAGGCTAGCGGGGGGGGAGGATACGCAGTATTTT.